A selection of T cell receptor beta chains follows, all from one sample in a study of blood T cell repertoires in COVID-19. Sequencing used immunoSEQ multiplex PCR; TCRdb keeps in-frame clones, though not all of them. The sample records more than 85,000 clones, 87% being singletons. Material: peripheral blood. Source of these receptors: a human donor in a cohort sampled during active COVID-19. The CDR3 runs from the conserved cysteine through the conserved F or W. Fields, in order: CDR3 length, J gene, V gene, clone size, D gene, CDR3 DNA, CDR3 protein. A D gene is named only where the DNA matches it firmly. A clone size is listed for some rows: how often the clone was seen (once, few, many), or a class if it is expanded.

15 TRBJ1-6 TRBV6-2/TRBV6-3 - TRBD1 TGTGCCAGCAGTTACGGACAGGGGGCAAGCTCACCCCTCCACTTT CASSYGQGASSPLHF
15 TRBJ2-1 TRBV7-2 - TRBD1 TGTGCCAGCAGCTTAGGAACAGGGGGAAATGGAGAGCAGTTCTTC CASSLGTGGNGEQFF
15 TRBJ2-1 TRBV20-1 - TRBD2 TGCAGTGCTAGTAAAGAGGGAGGGCGGGGGAATGAGCAGTTCTTC CSASKEGGRGNEQFF
13 TRBJ1-5 TRBV7-2 - - TGTGCCAGCAGCATGACACCAAATCAGCCCCAGCATTTT CASSMTPNQPQHF
13 TRBJ1-1 TRBV2 - - TGTGCCAGCAGTGGAGAGTGGAACACTGAAGCTTTCTTT CASSGEWNTEAFF
15 TRBJ2-7 TRBV7-7 - TRBD2 TGTGCTAGCAGCCCCATTACTAGCGACTCCTACGAGCAGTACTTC CASSPITSDSYEQYF
17 TRBJ2-7 TRBV6-2/TRBV6-3 - TRBD2 TGTGCCAGCAGTTCCCGAGGGGCTAGCGGGCCTTCCTACGAGCAGTACTTC CASSSRGASGPSYEQYF
13 TRBJ2-7 TRBV5-1 - - TGCGCCAGCAGCTTCGGTTTATCCTACGAGCAGTACTTC CASSFGLSYEQYF
15 TRBJ1-5 TRBV19 - - TGTGCCAGTAGTATCCCTGGGGCTAGCAATCAGCCCCAGCATTTT CASSIPGASNQPQHF
15 TRBJ2-7 TRBV6-5 - - TGTGCCGCGCACCCCGGGGAGGGGAGGGGGGGCGAGCAGTACTTC CAAHPGEGRGGEQYF
14 TRBJ2-7 TRBV6-6 - - TGTGCCAGCAGGGACACGGGCCTTCACTACGAGCAGTACTTC CASRDTGLHYEQYF
13 TRBJ1-5 TRBV3-1/TRBV3-2 - - TGTGCCAGCAGCCGAGGGCGCAATCAGCCCCAGCATTTT CASSRGRNQPQHF
15 TRBJ1-1 TRBV6-5 - - TGTGCCAGCACCCCTAAGGGGGGGCGAGGGGCTGAAGCTTTCTTT CASTPKGGRGAEAFF
13 TRBJ2-2 TRBV4-1 - - TGCGCCAGCAGCCCATCGAACACCGGGGAGCTGTTTTTT CASSPSNTGELFF
14 TRBJ1-1 TRBV3-1/TRBV3-2 - - TGTGCCAGCAGCCGACTGACAGGGAACACTGAAGCTTTCTTT CASSRLTGNTEAFF
15 TRBJ2-7 TRBV10-2 - - TGCGCCAGCAGTGAACGGGACACCCTCGGGGACGAGCAGTACTTC CASSERDTLGDEQYF
15 TRBJ2-5 TRBV19 - - TGTGCCAGTAGTGCGGGGGCCTCCCCCGGGGAGACCCAGTACTTC CASSAGASPGETQYF
18 TRBJ1-3 TRBV9 - - TGTGCCAGCAGCCCTACTGTACGACAGATTAGCTCTGGAAACACCATATATTTT CASSPTVRQISSGNTIYF
13 TRBJ1-1 TRBV5-4 few - TGTGCCAGCAGGTTCGGGGGGAACACTGAAGCTTTCTTT CASRFGGNTEAFF
14 TRBJ1-1 TRBV7-9 - - TGTGCCAGCAGCTTAATGCAGTTGAACACTGAAGCTTTCTTT CASSLMQLNTEAFF
13 TRBJ1-2 TRBV24-1 - - TGTGCCACCAGTGATCAACAGGGAAGGGGCTACACCTTC CATSDQQGRGYTF
16 TRBJ2-5 TRBV5-4 - TRBD1 TGTGCCAGCAGCCTCCCGAGGACAGGGGGCCCTGAGACCCAGTACTTC CASSLPRTGGPETQYF
16 TRBJ2-3 TRBV5-1 - TRBD2 TGCGCCAGCAGCCTTGGGACTAGCGGGGGCACAGATACGCAGTATTTT CASSLGTSGGTDTQYF
14 TRBJ2-2 TRBV28 - - TGTGCCAGCAGTTTCACGGGGGACACCGGGGAGCTGTTTTTT CASSFTGDTGELFF
13 TRBJ2-7 TRBV6-5 - TRBD1 TGTGCCAGCATGGGGACAGTACCCTACGAGCAGTACTTC CASMGTVPYEQYF
14 TRBJ1-1 TRBV5-1 - - TGCGCCAGCAGCTTGGTGCAGGCGAACACTGAAGCTTTCTTT CASSLVQANTEAFF
17 TRBJ1-3 TRBV9 once TRBD1 TGTGCCAGCAGCTTAAAAGCGGCCGGGACAGCTGGAAACACCATATATTTT CASSLKAAGTAGNTIYF
13 TRBJ1-2 TRBV18 - TRBD1 TGTGCCAGCTCGCTTGACAGGGTCTATGGCTACACCTTC CASSLDRVYGYTF
18 TRBJ1-4 TRBV5-1 - TRBD1 TGCGCCAGCAGCTACGGGACAGGGCGGTTCGTGGCTAATGAAAAACTGTTTTTT CASSYGTGRFVANEKLFF
15 TRBJ1-6 TRBV2 - - TGTGCCAGCAGGGAGGGGACCCTGCGTGGGTCACCCCTCCACTTT CASREGTLRGSPLHF
15 TRBJ2-1 TRBV6-5 once - TGTGCCAGCAGTTACTCCTACCGACTAAACCATGAGCAGTTCTTC CASSYSYRLNHEQFF
15 TRBJ2-7 TRBV7-2 - - TGTGCCAGCAGCATAGACGGGACTCGGTCCTACGAGCAGTACTTC CASSIDGTRSYEQYF
14 TRBJ2-2 TRBV2 - - TGTGCCAGCAGAACTCTCAGGGGTACCGGGGAGCTGTTTTTT CASRTLRGTGELFF
18 TRBJ2-1 TRBV24-1 - TRBD2 TGTGCCACCAGTGATCCCCGGGGAGCGGGAGGTTCTTACAATGAGCAGTTCTTC CATSDPRGAGGSYNEQFF
14 TRBJ1-1 TRBV4-1 - - TGCGCCAGCAGCCAGCATAGGAGGAACACTGAAGCTTTCTTT CASSQHRRNTEAFF
11 TRBJ1-1 TRBV3-1/TRBV3-2 - TRBD1 TGTGCCAGCAGCTCTCAGGGGGGAGCTTTCTTT CASSSQGGAFF
14 TRBJ2-6 TRBV9 - - TGTGCCAGCAGCCCCCCTCCTGGGGCCAACGTCCTGACTTTC CASSPPPGANVLTF
19 TRBJ1-1 TRBV5-6 - - TGTGCCAGCAGCTCGCGGAGACCCCTTAACCCCAACCGGAACACTGAAGCTTTCTTT CASSSRRPLNPNRNTEAFF
15 TRBJ1-4 TRBV28 - - TGTGCCAGCAGTTCAGGGGCCCTCTCCAATGAAAAACTGTTTTTT CASSSGALSNEKLFF
14 TRBJ2-5 TRBV28 - TRBD1 TGTGCCAGCAGTTCGGGGACAGGGGGACAGACCCAGTACTTC CASSSGTGGQTQYF
13 TRBJ1-6 TRBV5-1 - - TGCGCCAGCAGCTTCGACAGAAATTCACCCCTCCACTTT CASSFDRNSPLHF
13 TRBJ2-5 TRBV6-1 - - TGTGCCACCCAGACCGGACATAAAGAGACCCAGTACTTC CATQTGHKETQYF